A selection of T cell receptor beta chains follows, all from one sample in a study of blood T cell repertoires in COVID-19. The assay was immunoSEQ multiplex PCR, and TCRdb's table has in-frame clones only and misses some. The data show about 110,000 clones, 88% seen once. The sequenced sample was peripheral blood. These receptors all come from a woman aged 45-65 years with acute or convalescent COVID-19. Each CDR3 is given with its conserved first and last residue. Fields, in order: V gene, J gene, D gene, clone size, CDR3 protein, CDR3 DNA. A D gene is named only where the DNA matches it firmly. Part of the rows lack a size; the others show once, few, many or a class for expanded clones.

V: TRBV27
J: TRBJ2-1
D: TRBD1
size: NA
CDR3: CASSSRGLSYNEQFF
DNA: TGTGCCAGCAGCTCCAGGGGGCTCTCATACAATGAGCAGTTCTTC

V: TRBV30
J: TRBJ1-5
D: TRBD1
size: NA
CDR3: CAWSGDRGGWPQHF
DNA: TGTGCCTGGAGTGGAGACAGGGGAGGTTGGCCCCAGCATTTT

V: TRBV24-1
J: TRBJ2-3
D: TRBD2
size: once
CDR3: CATSGGSTSGITDTQYF
DNA: TGTGCCACCTCGGGCGGTTCGACTAGCGGGATCACAGATACGCAGTATTTT

V: TRBV10-2
J: TRBJ2-2
D: TRBD2
size: NA
CDR3: CASSPQSGSLTGELFF
DNA: TGCGCCAGCAGCCCCCAAAGCGGGAGTTTGACCGGGGAGCTGTTTTTT

V: TRBV3-1/TRBV3-2
J: TRBJ1-1
D: NA
size: NA
CDR3: CASSAHRVMNTEAFF
DNA: TGTGCCAGCAGCGCTCACAGGGTTATGAACACTGAAGCTTTCTTT

V: TRBV5-1
J: TRBJ2-7
D: NA
size: NA
CDR3: CASSLGGSFYEQYF
DNA: TGCGCCAGCAGCTTAGGGGGAAGCTTCTACGAGCAGTACTTC

V: TRBV4-1
J: TRBJ2-5
D: TRBD1
size: NA
CDR3: CASSPPDRGGQETQYF
DNA: TGCGCCAGCAGCCCCCCGGACAGGGGGGGACAAGAGACCCAGTACTTC

V: TRBV24-1
J: TRBJ1-4
D: NA
size: NA
CDR3: CATSGAGEGELFF
DNA: TGTGCCACCAGTGGGGCAGGGGAAGGTGAGCTGTTTTTT

V: TRBV5-1
J: TRBJ2-7
D: TRBD2
size: NA
CDR3: CASSWGVSGSYEQYF
DNA: TGCGCCAGCAGCTGGGGAGTTAGCGGGAGCTACGAGCAGTACTTC

V: TRBV5-4
J: TRBJ1-1
D: TRBD1
size: NA
CDR3: CASGTATNTEAFF
DNA: TGTGCCAGCGGGACAGCGACGAACACTGAAGCTTTCTTT

V: TRBV14
J: TRBJ2-7
D: TRBD1
size: NA
CDR3: CASSQDRVGLSEQYF
DNA: TGTGCCAGCAGCCAGGACAGGGTGGGGTTAAGCGAGCAGTACTTC

V: TRBV28
J: TRBJ1-2
D: NA
size: NA
CDR3: CASSLGGNYGYTF
DNA: TGTGCCAGCAGTTTAGGTGGCAACTATGGCTACACCTTC

V: TRBV10-2
J: TRBJ2-5
D: NA
size: once
CDR3: CASSESGHSQYF
DNA: TGCGCCAGCAGTGAGTCCGGACATTCCCAGTACTTC

V: TRBV29-1
J: TRBJ2-2
D: NA
size: NA
CDR3: CSGRGLNTGELFF
DNA: TGCAGCGGGAGGGGACTTAACACCGGGGAGCTGTTTTTT

V: TRBV12-3/TRBV12-4
J: TRBJ2-1
D: NA
size: NA
CDR3: CASREGFRDEQFF
DNA: TGTGCCAGCAGGGAGGGTTTCAGGGATGAGCAGTTCTTC

V: TRBV28
J: TRBJ1-2
D: TRBD1
size: NA
CDR3: CASSYTGTGTYGYTF
DNA: TGTGCCAGCAGTTACACCGGGACAGGGACCTATGGCTACACCTTC

V: TRBV2
J: TRBJ2-1
D: TRBD2
size: NA
CDR3: CASSPRLAGGFFGEQFF
DNA: TGTGCCAGCAGTCCTCGACTGGCGGGAGGGTTTTTCGGTGAGCAGTTCTTC

V: TRBV7-8
J: TRBJ2-7
D: NA
size: NA
CDR3: CASSLGSGISSYEQYF
DNA: TGTGCCAGCAGCTTGGGTTCGGGGATTAGCTCCTACGAGCAGTACTTC

V: TRBV5-1
J: TRBJ1-4
D: NA
size: NA
CDR3: CASSLELAEKLFF
DNA: TGCGCCAGCAGCTTGGAATTAGCTGAAAAACTGTTTTTT

V: TRBV28
J: TRBJ1-6
D: NA
size: NA
CDR3: CASSEGLKDSPLHF
DNA: TGTGCCAGCTCAGAGGGACTGAAGGATTCACCCCTCCACTTT

V: TRBV3-1/TRBV3-2
J: TRBJ2-1
D: TRBD2
size: NA
CDR3: CASSQGTSGVIVF
DNA: TGTGCCAGCAGCCAAGGGACTAGCGGCGTCATCGTCTTC

V: TRBV11-3
J: TRBJ2-7
D: NA
size: NA
CDR3: CASSQGELAVYEQYF
DNA: TGTGCCAGCAGCCAGGGGGAACTAGCGGTCTACGAGCAGTACTTC

V: TRBV2
J: TRBJ1-6
D: NA
size: NA
CDR3: CASSPTGIAYNSPLHF
DNA: TGTGCCAGCAGCCCTACAGGGATTGCCTATAATTCACCCCTCCACTTT